One sample yielded the 26 T cell receptor beta chains listed below, sequenced in a study of read filtering for tumor transcriptome and immune sequencing. From about 400 ng of RNA, a library with molecular barcoded alpha/delta and beta/gamma adaptors was made. TCRdb re-analysed the reads in MiXCR, keeping a single row per CDR3 protein. There are fewer than 150,000 distinct CDR3 sequences in the sample; 10% to 15% occur only once, and 11% lies in the top ten. The material sequenced was a population of CD138-negative cells sorted from bone marrow. The receptors originated from a donor at least 40 years old with multiple myeloma.

This clonotype appeared many times. J is TRBJ2-5 and V is TRBV5-1, with D possibly called TRBD1 or TRBD2 (5 bases each). Germline V CDR1 and CDR2: SGHRS, YFSETQ. The CDR3 is 14 amino acids. V was trimmed by 4 bases and J by 4 bases, leaving 14 bases between them. The CDR3 spells CASSEGTRGETQYF. CDR3 sequence (DNA): TGCGCCAGCAGCGAAGGGACGCGAGGAGAGACCCAGTACTTC. Full variable domain (remainder filled in from reference TRBV5-1 and TRBJ2-5): KAGVTQTPRYLIKTRGQQVTLSCSPISGHRSVSWYQQTPGQGLQFLFEYFSETQRNKGNFPGRFSGRQFSNSRSEMNVSTLELGDSALYLCASSEGTRGETQYFGPGTRLLVL.

This clonotype has ten or more counts. V and J are TRBV20-1 and TRBJ1-4, with a tentative D call TRBD1 (5 bases). V was clipped by 6 bases and J by 7 bases, with 15 bases between them. Germline lookup yields CDR1 DFQATT and CDR2 SNEGSKA (reference sequence). This CDR3 contains 13 residues. The CDR3 sequence: CSAKGSGGEKLFF. The DNA for the CDR3 is TGCAGTGCCAAGGGGTCAGGCGGTGAAAAACTGTTTTTT.

The chain employs TRBV20-1 and TRBJ2-1; no definite D call. Trimming took 6 bases from V and 7 from J, leaving 10 bases between them. This CDR3 is 11 amino acids long. Germline assignment: CDR1 DFQATT and CDR2 SNEGSKA (reference sequence). CDR3 coding DNA: TGCAGTGCGAGATGGTCAAATGAGCAGTTCTTC. It translates to CSARWSNEQFF.

Many counts were recorded for this clonotype. The chain joins TRBV6-1 to TRBJ2-1; D call uncertain. Per germline, CDR1 MNHNS and CDR2 SASEGT. Trimming cost V 6 bases and J 1 base, with 13 bases left between them. The CDR3 has 15 residues. The DNA for the CDR3 is TGTGCCAGCAGGCCTTCTAAGGCGTCCTACAATGAGCAGTTCTTC. Its translation is CASRPSKASYNEQFF.

This clonotype showed up just a few times. The chain combines TRBV2 with TRBJ2-3; D is possibly TRBD2 (6 bases). The CDR3 contains 15 residues. The germline V gene has CDR1 SNHLY and CDR2 FYNNEI. V shed 1 base and J shed 0 bases, with 8 bases lying between them. CDR3 loop: CASSEGGDSTDTQYF. The CDR3 region has the DNA TGTGCCAGCAGTGAAGGGGGGGATAGCACAGATACGCAGTATTTT. The full variable domain, rest sourced from reference TRBV2 and TRBJ2-3, is EPEVTQTPSHQVTQMGQEVILRCVPISNHLYFYWYRQILGQKVEFLVSFYNNEISEKSEIFDDQFSVERPDGSNFTLKIRSTKLEDSAMYFCASSEGGDSTDTQYFGPGTRLTVL.

This clonotype was seen a few times. A read error may be the cause here, since a much bigger clone is one base away. The chain employs TRBV9 and TRBJ2-1; D is undetermined. CDR1 is SGDLS, CDR2 YYNGEE, per germline. The CDR3 is made up of 16 amino acids. The chain's CDR3 is CASSALDPVSYNEQSF. CDR3 in DNA: TGTGCCAGCAGCGCCCTCGACCCTGTCTCCTACAATGAGCAGTCCTTC.

This clonotype has a count of ten or more. The chain couples TRBV3-1 to TRBJ1-1; D not resolved. Germline assignment: CDR1 LGHDT and CDR2 YNNKEL (reference sequence). The CDR3 length is 13 residues. V was clipped by 4 bases and J by 1 base, with 7 bases between them. The CDR3 sequence: CASSPRANTEAFF. CDR3 bases: TGTGCCAGCAGCCCCCGCGCGAACACTGAAGCTTTCTTT.

This clonotype was seen ten or more times. Relative to the germline gene, one junction end is altered; a read error may explain this. The J gene is TRBJ2-3, the V gene TRBV5-1, with D hard to call. The length of the CDR3 is 12 residues. The germline gives CDR1 SGHRS, CDR2 YFSETQ. The CDR3 bases are TGTGCCAGCAGCTTAGAGGCAGATACGCAGTATTTT. Encoded protein: CASSLEADTQYF. Supplemented by reference TRBV5-1 and TRBJ2-3, the full variable domain reads KAGVTQTPRYLIKTRGQQVTLSCSPISGHRSVSWYQQTPGQGLQFLFEYFSETQRNKGNFPGRFSGRQFSNSRSEMNVSTLELGDSALYLCASSLEADTQYFGPGTRLTVL.

In this sample, this clonotype turned up many times. J is TRBJ2-1 and V is TRBV5-1; 9 bases fit TRBD2. Trimming cost V 3 bases and J 6 bases; bases outside gene matches: 4. Germline loops: CDR1 SGHRS, CDR2 YFSETQ. The length of the CDR3 is 14 residues. CDR3 sequence: CASSSAGGLNEQFF. For the CDR3, the DNA is TGCGCCAGCAGCTCCGCGGGGGGGCTCAATGAGCAGTTCTTC.

This clonotype appeared a few times. The junction shows a germline mismatch at one end, possibly a read error. The chain combines TRBV20-1 with TRBJ2-5, with 9 bases that match TRBD2. CDR1 is DFQATT and CDR2 is SNEGSKA in the germline V gene (reference sequence). The CDR3 spans 14 residues. The CDR3 reads CSAYSGRIQETKYF. CDR3 coding DNA: TGCAGTGCCTACAGCGGGAGGATCCAAGAGACCAAGTACTTC.

Many counts were recorded for this clonotype. This rearrangement joins TRBV5-1 to TRBJ2-6; no reliable D call. Per the germline V gene, CDR1 is SGHRS and CDR2 is YFSETQ. This CDR3 contains 15 residues. V lost 4 bases to trimming and J lost 0 bases, with 8 bases between them. The DNA for the CDR3 is TGCGCCAGCAGCGTAACAGTCTCTGGGGCCAACGTCCTGACTTTC. It encodes CASSVTVSGANVLTF.

This clonotype was recorded at least ten times. This chain uses TRBV14 with TRBJ2-5; no clear D gene. The CDR3 totals 14 residues. V was cut by 3 bases and J by 5 bases, with 13 bases left in between. The germline gives CDR1 SGHDN, CDR2 FVKESK. The CDR3 spells CASSHGPTLETQYF. The CDR3 bases are TGTGCCAGCAGCCACGGACCTACCCTGGAGACCCAGTACTTC.

The chain joins TRBV3-1 to TRBJ2-7; either TRBD1 or TRBD2 may fit D (5 bases each). Per the germline V gene, CDR1 is LGHDT and CDR2 is YNNKEL (reference sequence). V was clipped by 4 bases and J by 0 bases, with 10 bases between them. This CDR3 has 14 amino acids. The CDR3 protein is CASSRDASSYEQYF. Written as DNA, the CDR3 is TGTGCCAGCAGCCGGGACGCAAGCTCCTACGAGCAGTACTTC.

At least ten counts were recorded for this clonotype. V usage is TRBV19 and J usage is TRBJ2-3, with TRBD1 matching over 11 bases. This CDR3 is built from 14 residues. The germline V gene encodes CDR1 LNHDA and CDR2 SQIVND (reference sequence). Germline trimming cut 6 bases from V and 6 bases from J; bases unmatched to any gene: 5. The CDR3 is CASSQDRGQDTQYF. Written as DNA, the CDR3 is TGTGCCAGTAGCCAGGACAGGGGGCAGGATACGCAGTATTTT.

In the case of this clonotype: Possible read error: a much larger clone is one base away. The chain links TRBV20-1 to TRBJ1-2; D is unresolved. This CDR3 is 13 amino acids long. Per the germline V gene, CDR1 is DFQATT and CDR2 is SNEGSKA (reference sequence). The CDR3 region is CSARVQPRDGCTF. In DNA form, the CDR3 reads TGCAGTGCTAGAGTCCAGCCGAGGGATGGCTGCACCTTC.

The sample holds many counts of this clonotype. The chain links TRBV29-1 to TRBJ2-2; 9 positions agree with TRBD2. This CDR3 has 13 residues. Trimming took 6 bases from V and 7 from J; bases not matched to a gene: 6. Germline loops: CDR1 SQVTM, CDR2 ANQGSEA. The CDR3 DNA sequence: TGCAGCGTCGGGACTAGCCAACACGGGGAGCTGTTTTTT. Translation gives CSVGTSQHGELFF.

This clonotype was seen ten or more times. The J gene is TRBJ2-1, the V gene TRBV6-1; 9 bases agree with TRBD1. The CDR3 is 11 residues long. Losses at the gene ends were 4 bases for V and 15 bases for J; bases not matched to a gene: 4. Germline V lookup: CDR1 MNHNS, CDR2 SASEGT. CDR3 amino acids: CASSGGQGWFF. CDR3 nucleotide sequence: TGTGCCAGCAGTGGAGGACAGGGGTGGTTCTTC.

This clonotype was seen at least ten times. The genes are TRBV7-9 and TRBJ2-1, with 9 bases lining up with TRBD2. The CDR3 length is 17 residues. J was trimmed by 5 bases and V by 7 bases; bases with no gene match: 15. Germline V CDR1 and CDR2: SEHNR, FQNEAQ (reference sequence). The CDR3 DNA sequence: TGTGCCAGCAACAACCCCAGGGGCGGGGGGGTGGACAATGAGCAGTTCTTC. It codes for CASNNPRGGGVDNEQFF.

Only a few counts were recorded for this clonotype. The genes are TRBV18 and TRBJ2-5, with TRBD2 matching 8 bases. Germline lookup yields CDR1 KGHSH and CDR2 LQKENI. Trimming removed 5 bases from V and 4 bases from J; junction bases left unmatched: 9. This CDR3 region has 15 residues. The CDR3 here is CASSSRLASGETQYF. The CDR3 bases are TGTGCCAGCTCATCGAGACTAGCGTCTGGAGAGACCCAGTACTTC.

CDR3: CASSQVSSLTGNTEAFF. CDR3 coding DNA: TGCGCCAGCAGCCAAGTCTCATCTCTCACAGGGAACACTGAAGCTTTCTTT. The V gene is TRBV4-1, the J gene TRBJ1-1, with D tentatively TRBD1 (5 bases). Trimming removed 1 base from V and 1 base from J, with 16 bases in between. Per the germline V gene, CDR1 is MGHRA and CDR2 is YSYEKL. The CDR3 spans 17 residues.

This clonotype was detected many times. The chain joins TRBV7-3 to TRBJ2-1; 9 positions agree with TRBD2. Germline CDR1 is SGHTA and CDR2 is FQGTGA. The CDR3 runs to 15 residues. Trimming removed 5 bases from V and 9 bases from J; junction bases left unmatched: 11. The CDR3: CASSPLAGAATEQFF. The CDR3 DNA sequence: TGTGCCAGCAGCCCTTTAGCGGGAGCTGCGACTGAGCAGTTCTTC.

Ten or more counts support this clonotype. The chain combines TRBV28 with TRBJ1-5; TRBD1 might be the D (5 bases). CDR3 length: 16 amino acids. The V gene lost 5 bases and the J gene lost 1 base, with 15 bases spanning the gap. CDR1 MDHEN and CDR2 SYDVKM come from the germline V gene. The CDR3 loop reads CASSTTRQYSNQPQHF. The CDR3 DNA sequence: TGTGCCAGCAGTACCACGCGACAGTACAGCAATCAGCCCCAGCATTTT.

On this clonotype: A much larger clone lies a single base off, so this may be a read error. The chain employs TRBV5-1 and TRBJ2-5; the D gene is possibly TRBD2 (6 bases). CDR1 is SGHRS and CDR2 is YFSETQ in the germline V gene. The CDR3 extends over 14 amino acids. The CDR3 nucleotides are TGCGCCAGCAGGGGAGCGGCGGGAAAAGAGGCCCAGTACTTC. Protein sequence: CASRGAAGKEAQYF.

Comments on this clonotype: This may be a read error: a much more frequent sequence differs by one nucleotide. V gene TRBV5-5 combines with J gene TRBJ2-3, with 10 bases identical to TRBD2. In germline, CDR1 is SGHKS, CDR2 YYEKEE (reference sequence). The CDR3 runs to 18 residues. CDR3 sequence (DNA): TGTGCCAGCAGCTTGTTGGCTAGCGGGGGTCAACACACAGATATGCAGTATTTT. The encoded protein is CASSLLASGGQHTDMQYF.

This clonotype was detected ten times or more. The gene calls are TRBV19 and TRBJ2-1; 11 bases agree with TRBD1. Per the germline V gene, CDR1 is LNHDA and CDR2 is SQIVND (reference sequence). V shed 10 bases and J 4 bases; nucleotides not matched to a gene: 9. This CDR3 is 15 amino acids long. CDR3 DNA: TGTGCCACAGGGGGCGGACAGGGGGCATACAATGAGCAGTTCTTC. As protein: CATGGGQGAYNEQFF.

A word on this clonotype: A read error may be the cause here, since a much bigger clone is one base away. The V call is TRBV12-3 or TRBV12-4, the J call TRBJ2-5; a weak D match, TRBD2 (6 bases). The CDR3 contains 12 residues. CDR3 in DNA: TGTGTCAGCAGCACCGGAGGGGAGACCCAGTACTTC. Translation: CVSSTGGETQYF.